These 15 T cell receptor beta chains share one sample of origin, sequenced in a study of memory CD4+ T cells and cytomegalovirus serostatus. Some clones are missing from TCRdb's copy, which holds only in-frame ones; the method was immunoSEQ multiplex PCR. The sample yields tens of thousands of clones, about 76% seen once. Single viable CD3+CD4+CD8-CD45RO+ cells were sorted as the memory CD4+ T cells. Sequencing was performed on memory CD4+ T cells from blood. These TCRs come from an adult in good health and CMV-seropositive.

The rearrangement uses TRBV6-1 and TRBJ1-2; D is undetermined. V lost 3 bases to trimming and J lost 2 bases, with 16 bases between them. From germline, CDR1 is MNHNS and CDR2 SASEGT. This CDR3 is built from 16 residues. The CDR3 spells CASSDTARLRNYGYTF. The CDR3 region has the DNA TGTGCCAGCAGTGATACCGCCAGGCTCAGAAACTATGGCTACACCTTC.

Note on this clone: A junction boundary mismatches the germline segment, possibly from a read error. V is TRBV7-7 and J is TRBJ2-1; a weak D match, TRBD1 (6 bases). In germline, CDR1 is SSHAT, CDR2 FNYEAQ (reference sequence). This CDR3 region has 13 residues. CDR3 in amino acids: CASSLGGINEQFF. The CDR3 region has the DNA TGTGCTAGCAGCTTAGGGGGAATCAATGAGCAGTTCTTC.

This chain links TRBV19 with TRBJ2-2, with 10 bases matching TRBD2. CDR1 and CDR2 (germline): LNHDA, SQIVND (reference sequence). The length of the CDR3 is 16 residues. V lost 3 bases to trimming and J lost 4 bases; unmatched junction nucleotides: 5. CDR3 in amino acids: CASSIEGLALTGELFF. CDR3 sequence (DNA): TGTGCCAGTAGTATTGAGGGACTAGCGCTCACCGGGGAGCTGTTTTTT.

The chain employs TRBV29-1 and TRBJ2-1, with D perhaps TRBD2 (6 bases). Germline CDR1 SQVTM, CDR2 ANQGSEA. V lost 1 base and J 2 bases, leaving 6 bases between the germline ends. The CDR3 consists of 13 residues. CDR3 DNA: TGCAGCGTTGAAGGGGAGGCCTACAATGAGCAGTTCTTC. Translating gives CSVEGEAYNEQFF.

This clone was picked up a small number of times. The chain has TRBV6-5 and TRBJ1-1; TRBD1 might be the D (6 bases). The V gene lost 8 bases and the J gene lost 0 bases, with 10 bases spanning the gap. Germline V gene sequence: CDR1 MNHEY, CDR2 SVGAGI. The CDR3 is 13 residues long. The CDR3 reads CASRDKLNTEAFF. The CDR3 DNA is TGTGCCAGCCGGGACAAGCTGAACACTGAAGCTTTCTTT.

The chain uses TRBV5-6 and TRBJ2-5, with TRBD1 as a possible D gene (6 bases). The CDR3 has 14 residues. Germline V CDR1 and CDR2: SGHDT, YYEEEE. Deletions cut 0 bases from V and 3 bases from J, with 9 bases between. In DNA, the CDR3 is TGTGCCAGCAGCTTGGGGTGGACAGAAGAGACCCAGTACTTC. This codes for CASSLGWTEETQYF. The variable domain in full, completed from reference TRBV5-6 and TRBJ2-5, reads DAGVTQSPTHLIKTRGQQVTLRCSPKSGHDTVSWYQQALGQGPQFIFQYYEEEERQRGNFPDRFSGHQFPNYSSELNVNALLLGDSALYLCASSLGWTEETQYFGPGTRLLVL.

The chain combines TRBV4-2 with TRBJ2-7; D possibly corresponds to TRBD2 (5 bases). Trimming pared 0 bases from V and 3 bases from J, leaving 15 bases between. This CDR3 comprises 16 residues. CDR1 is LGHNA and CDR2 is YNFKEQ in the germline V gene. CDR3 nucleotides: TGTGCCAGCAGCCAAGATCTAGGGCTAGCCTACTACGAGCAGTACTTC. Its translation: CASSQDLGLAYYEQYF.

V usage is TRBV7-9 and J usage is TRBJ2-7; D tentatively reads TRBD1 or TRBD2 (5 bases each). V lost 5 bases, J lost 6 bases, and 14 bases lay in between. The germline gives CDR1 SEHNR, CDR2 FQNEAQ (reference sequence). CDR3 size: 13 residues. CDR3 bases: TGTGCCAGCAGCCGTGACAGTGGGGGCGAGCAGTACTTC. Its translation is CASSRDSGGEQYF. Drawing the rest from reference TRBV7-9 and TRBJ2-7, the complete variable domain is DTGVSQNPRHKITKRGQNVTFRCDPISEHNRLYWYRQTLGQGPEFLTYFQNEAQLEKSRLLSDRFSAERPKGSFSTLEIQRTEQGDSAMYLCASSRDSGGEQYFGPGTRLTVT.

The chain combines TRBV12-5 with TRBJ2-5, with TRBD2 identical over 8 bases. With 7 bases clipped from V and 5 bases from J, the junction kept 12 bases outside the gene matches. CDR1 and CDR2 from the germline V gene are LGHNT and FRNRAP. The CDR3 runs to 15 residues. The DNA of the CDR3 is TGTGCTAGTGCCTTGAGGGCGGGAGGAGAGGAGACCCAGTACTTC. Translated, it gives CASALRAGGEETQYF.

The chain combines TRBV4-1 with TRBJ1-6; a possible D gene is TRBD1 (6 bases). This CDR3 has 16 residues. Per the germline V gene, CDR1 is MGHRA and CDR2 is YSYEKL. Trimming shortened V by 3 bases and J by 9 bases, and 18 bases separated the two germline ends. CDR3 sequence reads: CASSQDPGQEFSPLHF. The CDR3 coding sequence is TGCGCCAGCAGCCAGGACCCGGGACAAGAGTTTTCACCCCTCCACTTT.

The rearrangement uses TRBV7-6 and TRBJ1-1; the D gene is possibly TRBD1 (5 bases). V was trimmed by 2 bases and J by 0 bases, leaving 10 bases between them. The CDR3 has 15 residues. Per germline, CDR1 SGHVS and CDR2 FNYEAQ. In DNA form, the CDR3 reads TGTGCCAGCAGCTTAATTCAGGGAATGAACACTGAAGCTTTCTTT. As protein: CASSLIQGMNTEAFF.

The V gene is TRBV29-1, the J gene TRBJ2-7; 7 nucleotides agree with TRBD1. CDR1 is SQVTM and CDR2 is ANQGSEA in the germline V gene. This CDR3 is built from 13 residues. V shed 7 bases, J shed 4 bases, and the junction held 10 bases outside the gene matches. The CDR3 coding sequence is TGCAGCGCCGCCGAGGGGGCGGGTTACGAGCAGTACTTC. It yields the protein CSAAEGAGYEQYF.

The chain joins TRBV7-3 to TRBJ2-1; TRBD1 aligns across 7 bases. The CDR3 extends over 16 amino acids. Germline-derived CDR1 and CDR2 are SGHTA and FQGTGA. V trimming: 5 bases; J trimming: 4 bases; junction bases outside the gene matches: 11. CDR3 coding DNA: TGTGCCAGCAGCGTACAGGGGACCAAAGGATACAATGAGCAGTTCTTC. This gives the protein CASSVQGTKGYNEQFF.

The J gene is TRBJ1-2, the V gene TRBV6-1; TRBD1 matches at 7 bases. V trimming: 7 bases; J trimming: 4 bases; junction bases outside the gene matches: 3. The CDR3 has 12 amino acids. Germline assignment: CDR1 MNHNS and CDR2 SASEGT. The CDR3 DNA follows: TGTGCCAGCATCAGGGACAGCTATGGCTACACCTTC. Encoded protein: CASIRDSYGYTF.

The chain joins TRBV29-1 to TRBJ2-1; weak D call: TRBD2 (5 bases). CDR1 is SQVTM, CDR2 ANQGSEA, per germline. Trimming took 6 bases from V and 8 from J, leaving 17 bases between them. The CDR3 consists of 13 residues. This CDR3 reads CSVTPGILYEQFF. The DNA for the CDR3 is TGCAGCGTCACCCCGGGAATTCTCTATGAGCAGTTCTTC.